A single T cell receptor beta chain is shown here with its context. Its specificity is not known. Germline V gene data show CDR1 as LGHDT and CDR2 as YNNKEL (reference sequence). CDR3 length: 15 residues. The V gene lost 1 base and the J gene lost 8 bases, with 14 bases spanning the gap. This record belongs to a study of T cell responses to AZD1222 COVID-19 vaccine. Study-level findings and limits: White British people made up most donors, females outnumbered males, and clonal diversity was possibly underestimated. Just a handful of people given AZD1222 tested seropositive at baseline.

The protocol was immunoSEQ multiplex PCR, while the TCRdb copy is restricted to in-frame clones and leaves out a portion. This table has 85,000 or so clones, approximately 90% appearing once. The sample here was peripheral blood, taken on day 0 of AZD1222 vaccination. The receptor comes from an adult in good health. The chain couples TRBV3-1 (or the pseudogene TRBV3-2) to TRBJ1-4; D call uncertain. This chain's CDR3 is CASSQGAGFYEKLFF. The CDR3 bases are TGTGCCAGCAGCCAAGGGGCTGGGTTTTACGAAAAACTGTTTTTT.